Below, 9 T cell receptor beta chains from the same sample are listed, as sequenced in a study of cytomegalovirus exposure and HLA in healthy donors. Primers for the PCR totalled 60 Vbeta and 13 Jbeta. Sequencing used immunoSEQ multiplex PCR; TCRdb keeps in-frame clones, though not all of them. The table shows some 200,000 clones, with 82% occurring only once. Sequencing input: PBMCs. These TCRs come from a boy younger than 10 in good health and CMV-seronegative.

The genes are TRBV27 and TRBJ1-2; 10 bases are shared with TRBD1. The J segment lost 5 bases and the V segment lost 6 bases, leaving 6 bases of the junction unmatched. The CDR3 sequence is 14 residues long. CDR1 is MNHEY and CDR2 is SMNVEV in the germline V gene (reference sequence). CDR3 in DNA: TGTGCCAGCAGGGGGACAGGGGAAGGATATGGCTACACCTTC. It encodes CASRGTGEGYGYTF.

This clone was counted only a few times. V is TRBV7-6 and J is TRBJ1-1; 7 nucleotides line up with TRBD1. Germline CDR1 and CDR2: SGHVS and FNYEAQ. CDR3 length equals 17 residues. With V trimmed by 3 bases and J by 3 bases, 13 bases remained unmatched. CDR3 in amino acids: CASSFSIRRGLDTEAFF. The CDR3 region has the DNA TGTGCCAGCAGCTTCAGTATTCGGAGGGGGCTGGACACTGAAGCTTTCTTT.

In this sample, this clone turned up once. The chain couples TRBV5-5 to TRBJ2-1; 7 nucleotides line up with TRBD1. The CDR3 extends over 15 amino acids. V trimming: 1 base; J trimming: 3 bases; junction bases outside the gene matches: 4. The germline CDR1 and CDR2 sequences are SGHKS and YYEKEE (reference sequence). The CDR3 spells CASSLIPGGYNEQFF. The CDR3, as DNA: TGTGCCAGCAGCTTGATCCCAGGGGGCTACAATGAGCAGTTCTTC.

This chain joins TRBV30 and TRBJ1-3, with a tentative D call TRBD1 (6 bases). Trimming took off 2 bases at V and 0 bases at J, with 8 bases between the two ends. Germline values: CDR1 GTSNPN, CDR2 SVGIG (reference sequence). The CDR3 runs 14 residues. The CDR3 bases are TGTGCCTGGAGTACAGGGAGCTCTGGAAACACCATATATTTT. It codes for CAWSTGSSGNTIYF.

This chain uses TRBV7-9 with TRBJ2-3; a weak D match, TRBD1 (5 bases). This CDR3 comprises 16 residues. Germline V CDR1 and CDR2: SEHNR, FQNEAQ (reference sequence). V lost 2 bases to trimming and J lost 2 bases, with 14 bases between them. The CDR3 region is CASSLLLQADTDTQYF. CDR3 sequence (DNA): TGTGCCAGCAGCTTATTGCTACAGGCCGACACAGATACGCAGTATTTT.

J is TRBJ1-2 and V is TRBV7-2, with a possible D match to TRBD1 (6 bases). The length of the CDR3 is 13 residues. With 1 base removed from V and 6 bases from J, the gap between germline ends came to 9 bases. The germline V gene has CDR1 SGHTA and CDR2 FQGNSA. The CDR3 here is CASSLGAGDGYTF. CDR3 in DNA: TGTGCCAGCAGCTTAGGGGCAGGGGATGGCTACACCTTC. The full variable domain, in which reference TRBV7-2 and TRBJ1-2 provide the parts outside the CDR3, is GAGVSQSPSNKVTEKGKDVELRCDPISGHTALYWYRQSLGQGLEFLIYFQGNSAPDKSGLPSDRFSAERTGGSVSTLTIQRTQQEDSAVYLCASSLGAGDGYTFGSGTRLTVV.

This chain joins TRBV27 and TRBJ2-2; 9 bases fit TRBD2. Losses at the gene ends were 3 bases for V and 3 bases for J; bases not matched to a gene: 8. Germline CDR1 and CDR2: MNHEY and SMNVEV (reference sequence). The CDR3 sequence is 17 residues long. In DNA, the CDR3 is TGTGCCAGCAGTTTGCGGCTAGCGGGGCTCTACACCGGGGAGCTGTTTTTT. As protein: CASSLRLAGLYTGELFF.

V gene TRBV5-5 combines with J gene TRBJ1-2, with D perhaps matching TRBD1 (6 bases). V was shortened by 2 bases and J by 5 bases, with 10 bases between the two germline ends. Per germline, CDR1 SGHKS and CDR2 YYEKEE (reference sequence). The CDR3 runs 13 residues. CDR3: CASSFKGVYGYTF. CDR3 DNA: TGTGCCAGCAGCTTTAAGGGGGTATATGGCTACACCTTC.

V usage is TRBV4-2 and J usage is TRBJ1-1; D uncertain. V dropped 0 bases and J dropped 5 bases, with 13 bases sitting between them. Germline CDR1 LGHNA, CDR2 YNFKEQ. This CDR3 contains 15 residues. CDR3: CASSQDAGGRTEAFF. The CDR3 DNA reads as TGTGCCAGCAGCCAAGATGCGGGAGGTAGGACTGAAGCTTTCTTT.